The 28 T cell receptor beta chains presented below share a single source sample, sequenced in a study of T-cell reconstitution after alpha-beta-depleted transplantation in children. The authors prepared the TCRbeta library with unique molecular identifiers. TCRdb itself ran the PCR reads through MiXCR, one entry per CDR3 protein. The sample lists about 600,000 distinct CDR3 sequences, under 15% seen once, with approximately 2.1% in the top ten. Sequencing was performed on PBMCs, mostly from graft donor cells, taken 360 days after TCRalphabeta/CD19-depleted stem cell transplant. The receptors were sampled from a male patient aged 5 to 17 who had a stem cell transplant for acute myeloid leukemia, so the T cells may come from the graft donor.

This clonotype has only a few counts. The chain is built from TRBV20-1 and TRBJ2-5; TRBD2 aligns across 10 bases. Germline CDR1 is DFQATT and CDR2 is SNEGSKA (reference sequence). The V and J ends lost 6 bases and 1 base, in that order; junction bases with no gene match: 8. This CDR3 contains 15 residues. This CDR3 reads CSAQTPSGSQETQYF. As DNA, the CDR3 is TGCAGTGCCCAGACGCCTAGCGGGAGCCAAGAGACCCAGTACTTC.

This clonotype was seen ten or more times. The gene calls are TRBV6-5 and TRBJ2-1; 10 nucleotides line up with TRBD2. J gave up 13 bases and V 0 bases, and 12 bases lay outside the gene matches. Germline CDR1 reads MNHEY; CDR2 reads SVGAGI. The CDR3 extends over 16 amino acids. CDR3 sequence reads: CASSYSRASGSRVQFF. For the CDR3, the DNA is TGTGCCAGCAGTTACTCGAGGGCTAGCGGGAGTAGGGTTCAGTTCTTC.

V gene TRBV4-3 combines with J gene TRBJ2-1, with D possibly TRBD2 on 6 matching bases. CDR1 and CDR2 (germline): LGHNA, YSLEER. The V end was cut by 3 bases, the J end by 10 bases, with 22 bases between. The CDR3 is made up of 16 amino acids. The chain's CDR3 is CASSHYQGAVGREQFF. The DNA of the CDR3 is TGCGCCAGCAGCCATTACCAAGGGGCGGTTGGGAGGGAGCAGTTCTTC.

This clonotype turned up a few times. The chain joins TRBV11-1 to TRBJ2-7; perhaps TRBD2 as D (6 bases). The germline V gene encodes CDR1 SGHAT and CDR2 FQDESV (reference sequence). The CDR3 runs to 16 residues. The V and J ends lost 2 bases and 1 base respectively, with 15 bases between them. CDR3 residues: CASSLTGGLGSYEQYF. The CDR3 bases are TGTGCCAGCAGCTTAACCGGGGGACTGGGGTCCTACGAGCAGTACTTC. Looking up the rest from reference TRBV11-1 and TRBJ2-7 gives the full variable domain: EAEVAQSPRYKITEKSQAVAFWCDPISGHATLYWYRQILGQGPELLVQFQDESVVDDSQLPKDRFSAERLKGVDSTLKIQPAELGDSAMYLCASSLTGGLGSYEQYFGPGTRLTVT.

This clonotype has just a few counts. The V gene is TRBV6-2 or TRBV6-3, the J gene TRBJ2-1; tentatively, D is TRBD2 (6 bases). The germline V and J ends were trimmed by 5 bases and 0 bases, with 20 bases remaining between them. The germline V gene encodes CDR1 MNHEY and CDR2 SVGEGT. The CDR3 has 18 amino acids. CDR3 region: CASSQLAGFSSSYNEQFF. CDR3 DNA: TGTGCCAGCAGTCAACTAGCAGGATTTAGTAGCTCCTACAATGAGCAGTTCTTC.

This clonotype was counted ten times or more. The DNA of the CDR3 is TGTGCCAGCAGTGAAGGACGTTTAGCGGGAGTTAATAGTGAGACCCAGTACTTC. As protein: CASSEGRLAGVNSETQYF. The V call is TRBV2, the J call TRBJ2-5; 9 positions match TRBD2. CDR1 SNHLY and CDR2 FYNNEI come from the germline V gene. This CDR3 is built from 18 residues. Unmatched junction bases numbered 14, after V lost 1 base and J lost 5 bases.

This clonotype appeared a few times. The J gene is TRBJ2-5, the V gene TRBV29-1, with 8 bases aligning to TRBD2. Germline values: CDR1 SQVTM, CDR2 ANQGSEA. Trimming cost V 8 bases and J 5 bases; bases outside gene matches: 13. The length of the CDR3 is 14 residues. CDR3 coding DNA: TGCAGCCAGGAAAAGCTCCCGGGAGGGGAGACCCAGTACTTC. Its protein product is CSQEKLPGGETQYF.

This clonotype was recorded at least ten times. This chain links TRBV29-1 with TRBJ2-1, with 16 positions matching TRBD2. The germline CDR1 and CDR2 sequences are SQVTM and ANQGSEA. The CDR3 covers 17 residues. V dropped 6 bases and J dropped 4; count of bases not matched to a gene: 9. The CDR3 loop reads CSVVPGLAGGPYNEQFF. The CDR3, as DNA: TGCAGCGTAGTCCCGGGACTAGCGGGAGGGCCATACAATGAGCAGTTCTTC.

The V gene is TRBV11-3, the J gene TRBJ2-7; tentatively, D is TRBD2 (6 bases). Germline-derived CDR1 and CDR2 are SGHNT and YENEEA. Trimming took 2 bases from V and 5 from J, leaving 10 bases between them. This CDR3 has 13 amino acids. The CDR3 loop reads CASSLSGDNEQYF. The CDR3 DNA follows: TGTGCCAGCAGCTTATCGGGGGATAACGAGCAGTACTTC.

The chain uses TRBV5-1 and TRBJ1-1; tentative D call: TRBD1 (6 bases). Germline CDR1 SGHRS, CDR2 YFSETQ. This CDR3 is built from 12 residues. Trimming shortened V by 4 bases and J by 8 bases, and 12 bases separated the two germline ends. CDR3 nucleotides: TGCGCCAGCAGCCTACATGGACAGGAAGCTTTCTTT. Its protein is CASSLHGQEAFF.

The table lists this clonotype with many counts. The chain couples TRBV20-1 to TRBJ2-7; 7 bases fit TRBD1. With 1 base clipped from V and 7 bases from J, the junction kept 13 bases outside the gene matches. The CDR3 has 15 residues. Germline loops: CDR1 DFQATT, CDR2 SNEGSKA (reference sequence). The CDR3 region is CSARGSDRVYAEQYF. The CDR3 nucleotides read TGCAGTGCTAGAGGTAGCGACAGGGTTTACGCGGAGCAGTACTTC.

This clonotype has just a few counts. The rearrangement links TRBV6-2 or TRBV6-3 to TRBJ2-4, with 8 bases matching TRBD1. Germline V gives CDR1 MNHEY, CDR2 SVGEGT. Germline trimming cut 6 bases from V and 0 bases from J; bases unmatched to any gene: 13. This CDR3 has 18 amino acids. The CDR3 sequence: CASSHRGVTQLAKNIQYF. The CDR3 region has the DNA TGTGCCAGCAGCCACAGGGGGGTCACCCAACTAGCCAAAAACATTCAGTACTTC.

There are many counts of this clonotype. The V and J genes are TRBV12-3 or TRBV12-4 and TRBJ2-1, with 7 bases identical to TRBD2. Trimming took 1 base from V and 5 from J; bases not matched to a gene: 5. CDR3 length: 15 residues. CDR3 sequence: CASSLVLATDNEQFF. For the CDR3, the DNA is TGTGCCAGCAGTTTAGTACTAGCGACGGACAATGAGCAGTTCTTC.

This clonotype was detected only a few times. J is TRBJ1-2 and V is TRBV9; a possible D gene is TRBD1 (5 bases). V was cut by 2 bases and J by 9 bases, with 14 bases left in between. Germline V lookup: CDR1 SGDLS, CDR2 YYNGEE. This CDR3 has 13 amino acids. This CDR3 reads CASSVDSLSRYTF. CDR3 nucleotides: TGTGCCAGCAGCGTTGACAGTCTAAGTCGCTACACCTTC.

The chain joins TRBV9 to TRBJ2-7; no firm D call. The length of the CDR3 is 14 residues. The germline V gene encodes CDR1 SGDLS and CDR2 YYNGEE. The V gene lost 0 bases and the J gene lost 0 bases, with 7 bases spanning the gap. CDR3 in DNA: TGTGCCAGCAGCGTAGGAAGCTTCTCCTACGAGCAGTACTTC. Residues: CASSVGSFSYEQYF. Full variable domain (remainder filled in from reference TRBV9 and TRBJ2-7): DSGVTQTPKHLITATGQRVTLRCSPRSGDLSVYWYQQSLDQGLQFLIQYYNGEERAKGNILERFSAQQFPDLHSELNLSSLELGDSALYFCASSVGSFSYEQYFGPGTRLTVT.

This clonotype appeared a few times. The chain is built from TRBV28 and TRBJ2-3; 11 bases match TRBD1. Germline trimming cut 8 bases from V and 2 bases from J; bases unmatched to any gene: 6. The CDR3 sequence is 15 residues long. Germline values: CDR1 MDHEN, CDR2 SYDVKM. The CDR3 nucleotides read TGTGCCAGCCTTAGGACAGGGGGCCCCACAGATACGCAGTATTTT. Translated, it gives CASLRTGGPTDTQYF. Complete variable domain (other parts from reference TRBV28 and TRBJ2-3): DVKVTQSSRYLVKRTGEKVFLECVQDMDHENMFWYRQDPGLGLRLIYFSYDVKMKEKGDIPEGYSVSREKKERFSLILESASTNQTSMYLCASLRTGGPTDTQYFGPGTRLTVL.

This clonotype was found many times. CDR3 DNA sequence: TGTGCCAGCAGTTTTGTCGGGACAGGGTGGTACAATGAGCAGTTCTTC. Protein product: CASSFVGTGWYNEQFF. The chain carries TRBV28 and TRBJ2-1; the match to TRBD1 covers 9 bases. CDR3 length equals 16 residues. After removal of 3 bases from V and 4 bases from J, the junction contained 7 bases not matched to a gene. Per germline, CDR1 MDHEN and CDR2 SYDVKM. Full variable domain (rest looked up from reference TRBV28 and TRBJ2-1): DVKVTQSSRYLVKRTGEKVFLECVQDMDHENMFWYRQDPGLGLRLIYFSYDVKMKEKGDIPEGYSVSREKKERFSLILESASTNQTSMYLCASSFVGTGWYNEQFFGPGTRLTVL.

This clonotype was found a few times. This chain connects TRBV6-5 to TRBJ2-1; no firm D call. The V end was cut by 0 bases, the J end by 4 bases, with 16 bases between. The V gene's germline CDR1 is MNHEY and CDR2 SVGAGI. The CDR3 runs 17 residues. The CDR3 nucleotides read TGTGCCAGCAGTTACTCGATGTCTAACCCTTTTTACAATGAGCAGTTCTTC. Protein: CASSYSMSNPFYNEQFF.

The chain is built from TRBV2 and TRBJ2-7; the match to TRBD1 covers 9 bases. The germline gives CDR1 SNHLY, CDR2 FYNNEI. V lost 4 bases to trimming and J lost 2 bases; unmatched junction nucleotides: 15. The CDR3 sequence is 18 residues long. The DNA for the CDR3 is TGTGCCAGCAGTGGCGAGTCCGGGACAGGGATAACCCCCTACGAGCAGTACTTC. Protein sequence: CASSGESGTGITPYEQYF.

Worth noting for this clonotype: This may be a read error: a much more frequent sequence differs by one nucleotide. The gene calls are TRBV6-2 or TRBV6-3 and TRBJ2-2, with D unresolved. The germline V gene encodes CDR1 MNHEY and CDR2 SVGEGT. With 6 bases removed from V and 5 bases from J, the gap between germline ends came to 7 bases. This CDR3 has 12 residues. In nucleotides, the CDR3 is TGTGCCAGCAGCCACGGGACCGGGGAGCTGTTTTTT. This codes for CASSHGTGELFF.

In its sample, this clonotype was seen many times. The V gene is TRBV29-1, the J gene TRBJ2-5; D possibly corresponds to TRBD2 (5 bases). This CDR3 is built from 16 residues. CDR1 and CDR2 from the germline V gene are SQVTM and ANQGSEA. Trimming stripped 7 bases from V and 4 bases from J, with 25 bases between. CDR3 DNA: TGCAGCGCACCCCTATTCGCCCAGGAGAGCGGAGAGACCCAGTACTTC. It translates to CSAPLFAQESGETQYF.

V is TRBV29-1 and J is TRBJ2-2, with 8 bases identical to TRBD2. Germline V gene sequence: CDR1 SQVTM, CDR2 ANQGSEA. This CDR3 comprises 15 residues. The J segment lost 0 bases and the V segment lost 3 bases, leaving 3 bases of the junction unmatched. CDR3 DNA sequence: TGCAGCGTTGAGGACGGGAGGGCGAACACCGGGGAGCTGTTTTTT. Encoded protein: CSVEDGRANTGELFF.

The rearrangement links TRBV2 to TRBJ2-1, with a possible D match to TRBD2 (5 bases). Germline assignment: CDR1 SNHLY and CDR2 FYNNEI. The CDR3 loop spans 15 amino acids. The germline V and J ends were trimmed by 3 bases and 3 bases, with 12 bases remaining between them. Here the CDR3 DNA reads TGTGCCAGCAGTGATCGGACTCCTCTCTACAATGAGCAGTTCTTC. Its translation: CASSDRTPLYNEQFF.

The genes are TRBV28 and TRBJ2-3, with D perhaps matching TRBD2 (5 bases). Germline CDR1 reads MDHEN; CDR2 reads SYDVKM. The CDR3 totals 15 residues. V was pared by 6 bases and J by 4 bases, with 17 bases between. The CDR3 sequence: CASSVVSLGSDTQYF. The CDR3 DNA reads as TGTGCCAGCAGCGTGGTTTCACTAGGCTCAGATACGCAGTATTTT. Together with reference TRBV28 and TRBJ2-3, the CDR3 gives the full variable domain: DVKVTQSSRYLVKRTGEKVFLECVQDMDHENMFWYRQDPGLGLRLIYFSYDVKMKEKGDIPEGYSVSREKKERFSLILESASTNQTSMYLCASSVVSLGSDTQYFGPGTRLTVL.

The chain combines TRBV28 with TRBJ2-3, with 9 bases identical to TRBD2. V trimming: 1 base; J trimming: 2 bases; junction bases outside the gene matches: 7. This CDR3 is 17 amino acids long. From germline, CDR1 is MDHEN and CDR2 SYDVKM. CDR3 region: CASSLFYLAGITDTQYF. The CDR3 DNA sequence: TGTGCCAGCAGTTTATTTTATCTAGCGGGGATCACAGATACGCAGTATTTT. Filled out from reference TRBV28 and TRBJ2-3, the complete variable domain reads DVKVTQSSRYLVKRTGEKVFLECVQDMDHENMFWYRQDPGLGLRLIYFSYDVKMKEKGDIPEGYSVSREKKERFSLILESASTNQTSMYLCASSLFYLAGITDTQYFGPGTRLTVL.

This clonotype was found many times. DNA of the CDR3: TGCAGCGTTGAAGGGAGGCTAGGACGGGGCTCCGATACGCAGTATTTT. This sequence encodes CSVEGRLGRGSDTQYF. This chain uses TRBV29-1 with TRBJ2-3; either TRBD1 or TRBD2 may supply D (5 bases each). The CDR3 spans 16 residues. The germline gives CDR1 SQVTM, CDR2 ANQGSEA. The V gene lost 1 base and the J gene lost 6 bases, with 20 bases spanning the gap.

This clonotype was seen only once. Germline is not matched at one junction end, which may reflect a read error. The V call is TRBV25-1, the J call TRBJ2-2, with 10 bases identical to TRBD1. Germline lookup yields CDR1 MGHDK and CDR2 SYGVNS. The CDR3 length is 13 residues. Here the CDR3 reads CASRTGGTGKLFF. The CDR3 DNA follows: TGTGCCAGCAGGACAGGGGGCACCGGGAAGCTGTTTTTT. The full variable domain, its missing parts supplied by reference TRBV25-1 and TRBJ2-2, is EADIYQTPRYLVIGTGKKITLECSQTMGHDKMYWYQQDPGMELHLIHYSYGVNSTEKGDLSSESTVSRIRTEHFPLTLESARPSHTSQYLCASRTGGTGKLFFGEGSRLTVL.

This clonotype was detected a few times. The CDR3 reads CASPTEEDRAFNEQFF. The CDR3 bases are TGTGCCAGCCCCACAGAGGAGGACAGGGCTTTCAATGAGCAGTTCTTC. This chain uses TRBV6-1 with TRBJ2-1, with 8 positions matching TRBD1. Germline CDR1 and CDR2: MNHNS and SASEGT. V lost 8 bases to trimming and J lost 6 bases; unmatched junction nucleotides: 15. The CDR3 covers 16 residues.